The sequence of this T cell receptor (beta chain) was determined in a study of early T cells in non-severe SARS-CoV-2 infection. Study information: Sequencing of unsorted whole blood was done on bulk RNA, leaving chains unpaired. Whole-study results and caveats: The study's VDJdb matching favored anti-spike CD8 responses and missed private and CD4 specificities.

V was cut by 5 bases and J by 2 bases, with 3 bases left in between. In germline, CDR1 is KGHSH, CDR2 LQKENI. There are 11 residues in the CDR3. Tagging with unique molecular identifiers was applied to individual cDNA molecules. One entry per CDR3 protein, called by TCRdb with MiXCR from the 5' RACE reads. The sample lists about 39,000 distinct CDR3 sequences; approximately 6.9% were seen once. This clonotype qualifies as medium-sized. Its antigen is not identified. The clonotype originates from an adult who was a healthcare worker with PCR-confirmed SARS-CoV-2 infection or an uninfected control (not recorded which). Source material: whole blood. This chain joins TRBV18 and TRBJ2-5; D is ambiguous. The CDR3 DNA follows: TGTGCCAGCTCAACACAAGAGACCCAGTACTTC. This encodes CASSTQETQYF.